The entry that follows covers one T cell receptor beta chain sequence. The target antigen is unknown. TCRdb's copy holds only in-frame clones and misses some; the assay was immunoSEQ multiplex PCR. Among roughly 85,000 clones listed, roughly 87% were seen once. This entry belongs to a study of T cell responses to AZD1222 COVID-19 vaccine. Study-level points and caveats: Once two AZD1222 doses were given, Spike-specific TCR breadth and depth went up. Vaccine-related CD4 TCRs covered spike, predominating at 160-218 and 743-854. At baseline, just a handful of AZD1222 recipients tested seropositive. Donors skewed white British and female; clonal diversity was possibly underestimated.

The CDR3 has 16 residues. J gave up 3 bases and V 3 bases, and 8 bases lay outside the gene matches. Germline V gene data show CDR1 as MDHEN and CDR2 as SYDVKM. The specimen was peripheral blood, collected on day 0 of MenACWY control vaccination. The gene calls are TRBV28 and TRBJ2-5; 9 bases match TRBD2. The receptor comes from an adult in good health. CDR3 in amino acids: CASSFLVGTSKETQYF. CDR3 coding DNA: TGTGCCAGCAGTTTTTTGGTCGGGACTAGCAAAGAGACCCAGTACTTC.